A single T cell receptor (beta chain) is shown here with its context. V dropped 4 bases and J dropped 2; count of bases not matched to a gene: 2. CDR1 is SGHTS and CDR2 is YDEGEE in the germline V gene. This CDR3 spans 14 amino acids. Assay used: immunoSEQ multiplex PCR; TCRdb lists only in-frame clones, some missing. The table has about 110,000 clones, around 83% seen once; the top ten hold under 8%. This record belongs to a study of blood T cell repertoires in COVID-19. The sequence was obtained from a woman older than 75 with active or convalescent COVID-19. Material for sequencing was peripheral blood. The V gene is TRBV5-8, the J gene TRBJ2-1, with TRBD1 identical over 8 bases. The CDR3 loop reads CASSRDRPYNEQFF. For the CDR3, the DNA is TGTGCCAGCAGCAGGGACAGGCCCTACAATGAGCAGTTCTTC.